The next 25 T cell receptor beta chains were all read from a single sample in a study of OX40 agonist ivuxolimab in advanced cancers. Here immunoSEQ multiplex PCR was the method, and the copy in TCRdb shows in-frame clones only, minus some. The table records around 59,000 clones, about 89% of them present only once. The sample consisted of CD4+ or CD8+ T cells sorted from blood, taken in a trial of the OX40 agonist ivuxolimab. The origin of the receptors is an adult with an advanced solid tumor such as melanoma, head and neck, liver or kidney cancer.

The chain is built from TRBV19 and TRBJ1-1; no definite D call. The CDR3 covers 12 residues. Trimming removed 4 bases from V and 0 bases from J, with 3 bases in between. Germline V gene data show CDR1 as LNHDA and CDR2 as SQIVND (reference sequence). In DNA form, the CDR3 reads TGTGCCAGTAGTAACCTGAACACTGAAGCTTTCTTT. This encodes CASSNLNTEAFF.

This chain links TRBV6-6 with TRBJ1-4, with 11 bases aligning to TRBD1. Germline CDR1 MNHNY, CDR2 SVGAGI (reference sequence). The J segment lost 7 bases and the V segment lost 8 bases, leaving 6 bases of the junction unmatched. The CDR3 length is 14 residues. The CDR3 loop is CASRSGTGGEKLFF. In nucleotides, the CDR3 is TGTGCCAGCCGATCCGGGACAGGGGGTGAAAAACTGTTTTTT.

The J gene is TRBJ2-7, the V gene TRBV6-6; TRBD1 or TRBD2 may be the D gene (5 bases each). Germline loops: CDR1 MNHNY, CDR2 SVGAGI (reference sequence). There are 15 residues in the CDR3. Trimming took 2 bases from V and 2 from J, leaving 13 bases between them. The CDR3 sequence is CASSYRPGPPYEQYF. CDR3 DNA sequence: TGTGCCAGCAGTTACAGACCGGGGCCTCCCTACGAGCAGTACTTC.

The chain has TRBV4-2 and TRBJ2-2; D gene uncertain. Germline CDR1 is LGHNA and CDR2 is YNFKEQ. Trimming left V 0 bases short and J 3 bases short, with 11 bases between. The CDR3 covers 16 residues. In DNA, the CDR3 is TGTGCCAGCAGCCAAGATTTATCTAGAGACACCGGGGAGCTGTTTTTT. The encoded protein is CASSQDLSRDTGELFF.

This clone was seen a handful of times. This chain connects TRBV5-1 to TRBJ2-1; the match to TRBD1 covers 9 bases. The CDR3 loop spans 16 amino acids. Trimming removed 4 bases from V and 6 bases from J; junction bases left unmatched: 11. Germline V gives CDR1 SGHRS, CDR2 YFSETQ. CDR3 DNA sequence: TGCGCCAGCAGCCCCGAAGCGGGACAGGGTGGCAATGAGCAGTTCTTC. It encodes CASSPEAGQGGNEQFF.

The chain combines TRBV6-6 with TRBJ2-7, with 8 positions matching TRBD2. In germline, CDR1 is MNHNY, CDR2 SVGAGI (reference sequence). The trim removed 7 bases at V and 1 base at J, leaving 3 bases unmatched. The CDR3 contains 13 residues. As DNA, the CDR3 is TGTGCCAGCATCGGCGGGGGGTCCTACGAGCAGTACTTC. Protein sequence: CASIGGGSYEQYF.

The chain links TRBV19 to TRBJ1-2; unclear D gene. Deletions cut 7 bases from V and 4 bases from J, with 16 bases between. The CDR3 has 14 residues. Germline CDR1 LNHDA, CDR2 SQIVND (reference sequence). The CDR3 DNA reads TGTGCCAGTATGGAGACAAATTCTCTCTATGGCTACACCTTC. Translating it yields CASMETNSLYGYTF.

This sequence joins TRBV29-1 and TRBJ2-2; 7 bases match TRBD1. The trim removed 4 bases at V and 3 bases at J, leaving 2 bases unmatched. CDR1 is SQVTM, CDR2 ANQGSEA, per germline. The CDR3 sequence is 13 residues long. CDR3 in amino acids: CSVGDSYTGELFF. CDR3 bases: TGCAGCGTTGGGGACAGCTACACCGGGGAGCTGTTTTTT.

This chain links TRBV5-1 with TRBJ2-7, with 12 bases aligning to TRBD1. V dropped 1 base and J dropped 6; count of bases not matched to a gene: 11. Per germline, CDR1 SGHRS and CDR2 YFSETQ. CDR3 size: 17 residues. CDR3 DNA: TGCGCCAGCAGCTTGCGTTCGATGGGACAGGGGGCGTCCGAGCAGTACTTC. Translation gives CASSLRSMGQGASEQYF.

The rearrangement joins TRBV9 to TRBJ2-1, with a weak D call TRBD2 (6 bases). Germline loops: CDR1 SGDLS, CDR2 YYNGEE. Trimming removed 1 base at V and 6 bases at J, with 14 bases between. The CDR3 totals 15 residues. The CDR3 protein is CASSVQQEGSNEQFF. CDR3 sequence (DNA): TGTGCCAGCAGCGTACAACAGGAGGGGTCCAATGAGCAGTTCTTC.

The chain carries TRBV5-4 and TRBJ2-7, with TRBD1 matching over 7 bases. V lost 4 bases to trimming and J lost 1 base; unmatched junction nucleotides: 5. Germline CDR1 SGHNT, CDR2 YYREEE (reference sequence). The CDR3 sequence is 14 residues long. CDR3 protein: CASSPGGESYEQYF. The CDR3 DNA follows: TGTGCCAGCAGCCCAGGGGGTGAATCCTACGAGCAGTACTTC.

The chain employs TRBV5-1 and TRBJ2-1; 9 nucleotides match TRBD2. The V segment lost 0 bases and the J segment 5 bases; nucleotides outside the gene matches: 3. The length of the CDR3 is 15 residues. Germline values: CDR1 SGHRS, CDR2 YFSETQ. CDR3 region: CASSLGSGRNNEQFF. In DNA form, the CDR3 reads TGCGCCAGCAGCTTGGGTAGCGGGAGAAACAATGAGCAGTTCTTC.

CDR3 residues: CASSITGSSYEQYF. The CDR3 coding sequence is TGTGCCAGTAGTATCACCGGGAGCTCCTACGAGCAGTACTTC. V is TRBV19 and J is TRBJ2-7; possibly TRBD2 for D (6 bases). CDR1 is LNHDA, CDR2 SQIVND, per germline (reference sequence). The germline V and J ends were trimmed by 3 bases and 0 bases, with 9 bases remaining between them. The CDR3 loop spans 14 amino acids.

This clone showed up just once. J is TRBJ2-3 and V is TRBV28; D may be TRBD1 (6 bases). Trimming took 8 bases from V and 2 from J, leaving 17 bases between them. The CDR3 totals 15 residues. Germline V CDR1 and CDR2: MDHEN, SYDVKM. This chain's CDR3 is CASHLGQGYTDTQYF. CDR3 DNA sequence: TGTGCCAGCCATCTCGGGCAGGGGTACACAGATACGCAGTATTTT.

This rearrangement joins TRBV7-2 to TRBJ2-7, with D possibly matching TRBD1 (7 bases). This CDR3 has 15 residues. Germline V lookup: CDR1 SGHTA, CDR2 FQGNSA. The V end lost 5 bases, the J end lost 3 bases, and 17 bases lay between the germline ends. CDR3 in DNA: TGTGCCAGCAGCCGGGGGACAGCCAGCTTCTACGAGCAGTACTTC. Its translation is CASSRGTASFYEQYF.

The chain couples TRBV7-9 to TRBJ2-3; D is undetermined. Germline lookup yields CDR1 SEHNR and CDR2 FQNEAQ (reference sequence). The germline V and J ends were trimmed by 5 bases and 0 bases, with 24 bases remaining between them. This CDR3 comprises 19 residues. CDR3 bases: TGTGCCAGCAGCCCAATACGATTCGAACCTACAAAGAGCACAGATACGCAGTATTTT. This gives the protein CASSPIRFEPTKSTDTQYF.

This chain links TRBV27 with TRBJ1-5; D may be TRBD1 (6 bases). The CDR3 runs 20 residues. Germline V gene sequence: CDR1 MNHEY, CDR2 SMNVEV (reference sequence). Trimming stripped 6 bases from V and 0 bases from J, with 27 bases between. The CDR3 is CASRSTSTGKGGYSNQPQHF. DNA for the CDR3: TGTGCCAGCAGAAGCACCTCGACAGGAAAAGGCGGATATAGCAATCAGCCCCAGCATTTT.

This chain links TRBV5-1 with TRBJ2-3, with TRBD1 matching over 9 bases. Germline values: CDR1 SGHRS, CDR2 YFSETQ. With V trimmed by 4 bases and J by 5 bases, 5 bases remained unmatched. The CDR3 spans 14 residues. The CDR3 nucleotides are TGCGCCAGCAGCGGGGACAGGGCCGAAGATACGCAGTATTTT. This sequence encodes CASSGDRAEDTQYF.

The chain has TRBV6-5 and TRBJ2-7, with D maybe TRBD1 (6 bases). V was clipped by 7 bases and J by 5 bases, with 12 bases between them. From germline, CDR1 is MNHEY and CDR2 SVGAGI. CDR3 length equals 12 residues. This CDR3 is CASTGQGNEQYF. The CDR3 DNA is TGTGCCAGCACTGGGCAGGGGAACGAGCAGTACTTC.

The genes are TRBV6-4 and TRBJ2-3; no definite D call. The CDR3 extends over 17 amino acids. Germline CDR1 reads MRHNA; CDR2 reads SNTAGT. Trimming stripped 5 bases from V and 0 bases from J, with 18 bases between. This chain's CDR3 is CASSKGSPIWSTDTQYF. CDR3 DNA sequence: TGTGCCAGCAGTAAAGGTAGCCCCATCTGGAGCACAGATACGCAGTATTTT.

This sequence joins TRBV27 and TRBJ2-7; D perhaps matches TRBD2 (5 bases). CDR1 is MNHEY and CDR2 is SMNVEV in the germline V gene (reference sequence). The CDR3 runs to 11 residues. V was cut by 5 bases and J by 3 bases, with 5 bases left in between. Here the CDR3 reads CASSAGYEQYF. The CDR3 DNA is TGTGCCAGCAGTGCGGGCTACGAGCAGTACTTC.

The gene calls are TRBV18 and TRBJ1-1; TRBD1 matches at 8 bases. The germline V gene encodes CDR1 KGHSH and CDR2 LQKENI. This CDR3 has 13 residues. The trim removed 6 bases at V and 4 bases at J, leaving 4 bases unmatched. DNA for the CDR3: TGTGCCAGCTCGACAACAGGGGGCACTGAAGCTTTCTTT. This codes for CASSTTGGTEAFF.

V is TRBV7-8 and J is TRBJ2-4; TRBD2 matches 11 bases. The V gene end was trimmed by 4 bases and the J gene end by 11 bases; junction bases not matched to a gene: 10. CDR1 SGHVS and CDR2 FQNEAQ come from the germline V gene. CDR3 length equals 15 residues. The CDR3 protein is CASSSQTSGIRVQYF. CDR3 coding DNA: TGTGCCAGCAGCTCTCAGACTAGCGGGATCAGGGTTCAGTACTTC.

V usage is TRBV27 and J usage is TRBJ1-4; D remains unclear. The V gene lost 9 bases and the J gene lost 0 bases, with 8 bases spanning the gap. This CDR3 is built from 13 residues. Per the germline V gene, CDR1 is MNHEY and CDR2 is SMNVEV (reference sequence). CDR3: CASGPPTNEKLFF. The DNA for the CDR3 is TGTGCCAGTGGTCCGCCAACTAATGAAAAACTGTTTTTT.

This clone was seen more than once but under ten times. The chain has TRBV2 and TRBJ1-5; the D gene is possibly TRBD1 (6 bases). Looked up from germline, CDR1 is SNHLY and CDR2 is FYNNEI. CDR3 size: 13 residues. Trimming shortened V by 9 bases and J by 4 bases, and 13 bases separated the two germline ends. The CDR3 DNA is TGTGCCAGTCAGGGGATGGGGAATCAGCCCCAGCATTTT. Its protein product is CASQGMGNQPQHF. The complete variable domain, with remaining parts taken from reference TRBV2 and TRBJ1-5, reads EPEVTQTPSHQVTQMGQEVILRCVPISNHLYFYWYRQILGQKVEFLVSFYNNEISEKSEIFDDQFSVERPDGSNFTLKIRSTKLEDSAMYFCASQGMGNQPQHFGDGTRLSIL.